This TCR beta chain appears in the sequencing data of a study of cytomegalovirus exposure and HLA in healthy donors. Study-wide results and limits: Associated with cytomegalovirus, according to the listing, were around 160 TCR beta chains.

Profiled with immunoSEQ multiplex PCR; TCRdb holds only in-frame clones, not every one. The sample includes 95,000 to 150,000 clones, approximately 94% seen only once; the top ten take less than 1.5%. Points on this clone: Its matching antigen is unknown.

The donors were in the 120-subject validation cohort, distinct from the roughly 670-subject first cohort. The source of this sequence is a woman between 18 and 29 years old in good health and CMV-seronegative. Source material: PBMCs.

As DNA, the CDR3 is TGTGCCAGCAGAACAGGGGTAGAGGACTATGGCTACACCTTC. This translates into CASRTGVEDYGYTF. V and J are TRBV27 and TRBJ1-2, with 7 bases aligning to TRBD1. Germline loops: CDR1 MNHEY, CDR2 SMNVEV (reference sequence). V was clipped by 6 bases and J by 3 bases; unmatched bases: 7. The CDR3 contains 14 residues.